These 3 T cell receptor beta chains came from one sample sequenced in a study of PD-1 blockade in classical Hodgkin lymphoma. Data came from immunoSEQ multiplex PCR; TCRdb stores just in-frame clones and leaves some out. This sample carries tens of thousands of clones, 89% of them seen once, and the ten largest clones take 20% to 25%. No patient escaped relapse after autologous stem cell transplantation, and brentuximab vedotin exposure varied. Source: peripheral blood mononuclear cells (PBMCs), taken at baseline. The receptor set was obtained from a human donor with classical Hodgkin lymphoma.

The CDR3 sequence is CASSHYTGQDTEAFF. The CDR3 DNA follows: TGTGCCAGCAGCCACTACACCGGCCAAGACACTGAAGCTTTCTTT. The chain has TRBV11-2 and TRBJ1-1, with unresolved D. The CDR3 has 15 residues. V was cut by 5 bases and J by 3 bases, with 16 bases left in between. Germline V lookup: CDR1 SGHAT, CDR2 FQNNGV.

In its sample, this clone was seen once. This chain uses TRBV11-3 with TRBJ1-1, with D unclear. V lost 4 bases and J lost 1, with 13 bases in between. CDR3 length equals 15 residues. CDR1 and CDR2 from the germline V gene are SGHNT and YENEEA. The CDR3 DNA follows: TGTGCCAGCAGCTACGCGGCGGGCCAGAACACTGAAGCTTTCTTT. It codes for CASSYAAGQNTEAFF.

This clone was detected once. The chain carries TRBV6-5 and TRBJ2-3; D tentatively fits TRBD1 or TRBD2 (6 bases each). Germline V gene data show CDR1 as MNHEY and CDR2 as SVGAGI. This CDR3 is 14 amino acids long. The V gene lost 2 bases and the J gene lost 1 base, with 7 bases spanning the gap. The CDR3 sequence is CASSYRGRTDTQYF. DNA for the CDR3: TGTGCCAGCAGTTACCGGGGGCGCACAGATACGCAGTATTTT.